This TCR beta chain was observed in a study of blood T cell repertoires in COVID-19. The data were produced by immunoSEQ multiplex PCR, yet TCRdb's version contains in-frame clones alone and is incomplete. There are more than 95,000 clones in the sample; about three quarters occur only once, and roughly 5.6% lies in the top ten. Trimming took off 1 base at V and 0 bases at J, with 10 bases between the two ends. From germline, CDR1 is SGDLS and CDR2 YYNGEE. CDR3 size: 15 residues. The receptor's source is a man aged 70-80 years with acute or convalescent COVID-19. V is TRBV9 and J is TRBJ1-1; D is undetermined. Material: peripheral blood. CDR3 amino acids: CASSVQEYMNTEAFF. CDR3 sequence (DNA): TGTGCCAGCAGCGTACAAGAATACATGAACACTGAAGCTTTCTTT.